Listed below are T cell receptor beta chains from one sample, sequenced in a study of OX40 agonist ivuxolimab in advanced cancers. Libraries were prepared by immunoSEQ multiplex PCR; TCRdb keeps only in-frame clonotypes and omits some of them. Of about 12,000 clones in the sample, less than 90% were seen once. This sample comprised CD4+ or CD8+ T cells sorted from blood, obtained in a trial of the OX40 agonist ivuxolimab. The receptors were gathered from an adult with an advanced solid tumor such as melanoma, head and neck, liver or kidney cancer. The conserved cysteine and the conserved F or W are not part of the CDR3 here.

>TRBV5-1|TRBJ2-5
ASRDVQETQY
>TRBV2|TRBJ1-1
ARTTGMNTEAF
>TRBV10-3|TRBJ2-1
AIGQGGYNEQF
>TRBV7-3|TRBJ2-1
ASSLTGQGEQF
>TRBV11-2|TRBJ2-7
ASSLAYYWDRGAFHEQY
>TRBV6-5|TRBJ1-1
ASSYSGGWTGTEAF
>TRBV7-8|TRBJ2-1
ASSPIAGNEDEQF
>TRBV27|.
ASSRTASYEQY
>TRBV18|TRBJ2-6
ASSQGMLLSGANVLT
>TRBV27|TRBJ1-2
ASRPRALNYGYT
>TRBV6-1|TRBJ1-2
ASTYGQEGVDGYT
>TRBV6-4|TRBJ2-1
ASSDSDSSYNEQF
>TRBV5-6|TRBJ2-5
ASSLDYGETQY
>TRBV6-1|TRBJ1-2
ASSERGGSYGYT
>TRBV5-6|TRBJ2-7
ASSSGTGLHEQY